These 25 T cell receptor beta chains were sequenced from one sample in a study of CDR3 diversity in severe acne (dated by TCRdb to about 2019). Receptors were amplified or captured by PCR. Data came from an Illumina HiSeq 2000. TCRdb trimmed public reads at Q25 via fastp, called clones via MiXCR and kept in-frame beta chains. When rows share a CDR3 protein, they turn into one entry using the most common DNA and genes. This sample is represented by about 90,000 distinct CDR3 sequences; roughly 52% of them were singletons. The top ten hold roughly 9.1% of the sample. The sample was blood. These receptors originate from a male donor in good health, serving as a control.

This clonotype has just one count. V gene TRBV12-3 or TRBV12-4 combines with J gene TRBJ1-3; D is unclear. CDR3 size: 13 residues. Trimming took 2 bases from V and 8 from J, leaving 10 bases between them. CDR3 in DNA: TGTGCCAGCAGTTTAAGGCTGCGAGACACCATATATTTT. Amino acids: CASSLRLRDTIYF.

This clonotype was seen at least ten times. The chain is built from TRBV24-1 and TRBJ2-5; TRBD1 matches 7 bases. The germline V gene encodes CDR1 KGHDR and CDR2 SFDVKD. The CDR3 runs 17 residues. Trimming cost V 4 bases and J 4 bases; bases outside gene matches: 14. The CDR3 nucleotides are TGTGCCACCAGTGACCTGGGACAGCAGGGGGTTGGAGAGACCCAGTACTTC. Translated, it gives CATSDLGQQGVGETQYF.

Regarding this clonotype: An end of the junction does not agree with germline; a read error may underlie this. The rearrangement joins TRBV29-1 to TRBJ2-2, with a possible D match to TRBD2 (5 bases). This CDR3 is 12 amino acids long. CDR1 and CDR2 (germline): SQVTM, ANQGSEA. The CDR3 loop reads CSVEALPGEPFF. CDR3 coding DNA: TGCAGCGTTGAAGCCCTGCCTGGGGAGCCGTTTTTT.

This clonotype was seen only a few times. The chain has TRBV5-1 and TRBJ1-1; D might be TRBD1 (6 bases). CDR3 length: 16 amino acids. The germline gives CDR1 SGHRS, CDR2 YFSETQ. V gave up 7 bases and J gave up 5 bases, with 24 bases separating them. The chain's CDR3 is CASQKEVGALWTEAFF. The CDR3 DNA sequence: TGCGCCAGCCAGAAAGAGGTGGGGGCCTTATGGACTGAAGCTTTCTTT.

This chain joins TRBV7-3 and TRBJ1-6; no clear D gene. With 5 bases removed from V and 7 bases from J, the gap between germline ends came to 6 bases. This CDR3 is built from 12 residues. In germline, CDR1 is SGHTA, CDR2 FQGTGA. The CDR3 protein is CASSLTNSPLHF. As DNA, the CDR3 is TGTGCCAGCAGCCTCACAAATTCACCCCTCCACTTT.

This clonotype came up many times. In nucleotides, the CDR3 is TGTGCCAGCAGCTTAGTATTTGCGGGAGGCTCCTACAATGAGCAGTTCTTC. Translation gives CASSLVFAGGSYNEQFF. The J gene is TRBJ2-1, the V gene TRBV7-6, with 8 bases fitting TRBD2. There are 17 residues in the CDR3. The germline V gene has CDR1 SGHVS and CDR2 FNYEAQ. The J segment lost 0 bases and the V segment lost 1 base, leaving 5 bases of the junction unmatched.

J is TRBJ1-2 and V is TRBV7-9, with D unclear. The CDR3 covers 15 residues. Germline V gives CDR1 SEHNR, CDR2 FQNEAQ (reference sequence). Trimming cost V 5 bases and J 0 bases, with 13 bases left between them. CDR3 sequence: CASSHGPESNYGYTF. CDR3 nucleotides: TGTGCCAGCAGCCACGGGCCGGAGTCTAACTATGGCTACACCTTC.

This clonotype occurred many times. This chain connects TRBV5-8 to TRBJ2-5, with TRBD2 matching over 10 bases. Germline V gene sequence: CDR1 SGHTS, CDR2 YDEGEE. The CDR3 loop spans 17 amino acids. With 0 bases clipped from V and 2 bases from J, the junction kept 7 bases outside the gene matches. CDR3 protein: CASSLALGTSVQETQYF. CDR3 coding DNA: TGTGCCAGCAGCTTGGCCTTAGGGACTAGCGTGCAAGAGACCCAGTACTTC.

To note about this clonotype: Possible read error: a much larger clone is one base away. This chain uses TRBV24-1 with TRBJ1-2, with D possibly matching TRBD1 (6 bases). This CDR3 comprises 15 residues. Trimming removed 7 bases from V and 2 bases from J, with 16 bases in between. The V gene's germline CDR1 is KGHDR and CDR2 SFDVKD. The CDR3 DNA is TGTGCCACCAGCGCGGAGGGGGGCGAAAACTATGGCTACACCTTC. Its protein is CATSAEGGENYGYTF.

This clonotype has more than one count but fewer than ten. The chain couples TRBV9 to TRBJ1-2; unclear D gene. Germline V gene lookup returns CDR1 SGDLS and CDR2 YYNGEE. V lost 5 bases and J 4 bases, leaving 9 bases between the germline ends. This CDR3 spans 12 amino acids. The CDR3 here is CASSYDGYGYTF. The DNA for the CDR3 is TGTGCCAGCAGTTATGACGGCTATGGCTACACCTTC.

This clonotype is a singleton in its sample. This rearrangement joins TRBV15 to TRBJ2-3; 11 positions match TRBD2. Per germline, CDR1 LNHNV and CDR2 YYDKDF (reference sequence). With V trimmed by 4 bases and J by 2 bases, 8 bases remained unmatched. The CDR3 extends over 17 amino acids. The CDR3 loop reads CATSMKTSGAFTDTQYF. The CDR3 region has the DNA TGTGCCACCAGCATGAAGACTAGCGGGGCCTTCACAGATACGCAGTATTTT.

The gene calls are TRBV6-5 and TRBJ2-7; tentatively, D is TRBD2 (5 bases). The V gene lost 5 bases and the J gene lost 2 bases, with 16 bases spanning the gap. The CDR3 consists of 15 residues. Germline-derived CDR1 and CDR2 are MNHEY and SVGAGI. CDR3 DNA sequence: TGTGCCAGCAGTCCCGAACTAGGAGCCACCTACGAGCAGTACTTC. The encoded protein is CASSPELGATYEQYF.

The chain uses TRBV5-1 and TRBJ1-1; no reliable D call. V lost 1 base, J lost 0 bases, and 7 bases lay in between. Germline V lookup: CDR1 SGHRS, CDR2 YFSETQ. The CDR3 spans 14 residues. CDR3 sequence: CASSLQVMNTEAFF. The CDR3, as DNA: TGCGCCAGCAGCTTGCAGGTGATGAACACTGAAGCTTTCTTT.

This clonotype was observed a handful of times. One junction end disagrees with the germline gene, perhaps due to a read error. V usage is TRBV27 and J usage is TRBJ2-5; TRBD2 matches 7 bases. This CDR3 is 13 amino acids long. In germline, CDR1 is MNHEY, CDR2 SMNVEV (reference sequence). The DNA of the CDR3 is TGTGCCGGCAGGGCTAGCGGAGAAGAGACCCAGTACTTC. Translation gives CAGRASGEETQYF.

This clonotype was seen more than once but under ten times. V is TRBV29-1 and J is TRBJ2-7; 7 bases are a match to TRBD1. Germline assignment: CDR1 SQVTM and CDR2 ANQGSEA. The CDR3 covers 13 residues. The V gene end was trimmed by 3 bases and the J gene end by 0 bases; junction bases not matched to a gene: 2. Here the CDR3 reads CSVDTGVSYEQYF. The CDR3 DNA reads TGCAGCGTTGATACAGGGGTCTCCTACGAGCAGTACTTC.

This chain connects TRBV10-3 to TRBJ2-5; D ambiguous. The CDR3 runs to 14 residues. V was clipped by 4 bases and J by 5 bases, with 14 bases between them. The germline V gene has CDR1 ENHRY and CDR2 SYGVKD. The CDR3 DNA reads TGTGCCATCAGTGCGTCGTCCGTGGGGGAGACCCAGTACTTC. Residues: CAISASSVGETQYF.

This clonotype was seen ten or more times. The chain combines TRBV4-1 with TRBJ2-7; D remains ambiguous. Germline CDR1 and CDR2: MGHRA and YSYEKL. V was shortened by 1 base and J by 2 bases, with 9 bases between the two germline ends. The CDR3 extends over 14 amino acids. Here the CDR3 reads CASSQVLATYEQYF. In nucleotides, the CDR3 is TGCGCCAGCAGCCAAGTCCTGGCCACCTACGAGCAGTACTTC.

This clonotype was seen a handful of times. The chain is built from TRBV7-9 and TRBJ2-5; unclear D gene. The CDR3 totals 13 residues. V shed 4 bases and J shed 5 bases, with 11 bases lying between them. Looked up from germline, CDR1 is SEHNR and CDR2 is FQNEAQ (reference sequence). The CDR3 DNA reads as TGTGCCAGCAGCTCCCCGAGGTGGGAGACCCAGTACTTC. It translates to CASSSPRWETQYF.

The rearrangement links TRBV6-1 to TRBJ1-1, with D unclear. V was clipped by 0 bases and J by 13 bases, with 0 bases between them. This CDR3 has 8 amino acids. CDR1 is MNHNS, CDR2 SASEGT, per germline. CDR3 in DNA: TGTGCCAGCAGTGAAGCTTTCTTT. Its translation: CASSEAFF.

V and J are TRBV3-1 and TRBJ1-6; no clear D. V was clipped by 4 bases and J by 7 bases, with 14 bases between them. The germline CDR1 and CDR2 sequences are LGHDT and YNNKEL (reference sequence). This CDR3 is 15 amino acids long. The CDR3 bases are TGTGCCAGCAGCCTTCGAAGCGGAGGGAATTCACCCCTCCACTTT. Its translation: CASSLRSGGNSPLHF.

This clonotype was detected ten times or more. The chain has TRBV29-1 and TRBJ1-1; D call uncertain. The V gene lost 2 bases and the J gene lost 5 bases, with 12 bases spanning the gap. In germline, CDR1 is SQVTM, CDR2 ANQGSEA. The CDR3 loop spans 13 amino acids. The CDR3 coding sequence is TGCAGCGTTGAATTCCTTGAGGGAACTGAAGCTTTCTTT. Its protein product is CSVEFLEGTEAFF.

V is TRBV5-1 and J is TRBJ1-4, with 7 bases fitting TRBD1. V gave up 5 bases and J gave up 7 bases; unmatched junction bases: 8. The CDR3 spans 14 residues. The germline CDR1 and CDR2 sequences are SGHRS and YFSETQ. The CDR3 DNA follows: TGCGCCAGCAGGCCGGGACAGCTTTCTGAAAAACTGTTTTTT. Translated, it gives CASRPGQLSEKLFF.

This clonotype came up a few times. The junction departs from germline at one end; a sequencing error may be responsible. The chain combines TRBV20-1 with TRBJ2-7; the match to TRBD2 covers 8 bases. The V gene's germline CDR1 is DFQATT and CDR2 SNEGSKA (reference sequence). The CDR3 runs 14 residues. The CDR3 DNA sequence: TGCAGTGCAGTCCTAGCGGGCAGCTCTTACGGGCAGTACTTC. This gives the protein CSAVLAGSSYGQYF.

With respect to this clonotype: At one end the junction does not follow the germline gene, possibly because of a read error. The genes are TRBV4-1 and TRBJ2-7, with a weak D call TRBD1 (9 bases). Germline lookup yields CDR1 MGHRA and CDR2 YSYEKL. This CDR3 is 16 amino acids long. As DNA, the CDR3 is TGCGCCGGCAGCCGTCGGGGGGGACAGGGCTCCTACGAGCAGTACTTC. It is translated as CAGSRRGGQGSYEQYF.

Worth noting for this clonotype: This is likely a read error, given that the CDR3 carries no conserved phenylalanine or tryptophan at its end. The DNA is omitted, as the CDR3 cannot be located on it reliably, and the CDR3 follows TCRdb's listing. The rearrangement links TRBV3-1 to TRBJ2-1. The CDR3 adds up to 8 amino acids, both ends counted. Germline CDR1 and CDR2: LGHDT and YNNKEL (reference sequence). The CDR3 here is CASSPTTL.